The rows below give T cell receptor beta chains drawn from one sample of a study of T cells after yellow fever vaccination. TCRdb processed the 5' RACE reads anew with MiXCR; each CDR3 protein has one entry. The repertoire holds around 550,000 distinct CDR3 sequences, with roughly 21% as singletons. The source was PBMCs, collected 15 days after the yellow fever booster vaccination. The receptors stem from a man aged 25 to 40 who received the YFV17D yellow fever vaccine. The CDR3 runs from the conserved cysteine through the conserved F or W. Each record gives: J gene, V gene, D gene, clone size, CDR3 DNA, CDR3 protein. The D gene is left open where the match is weak. Only part of the rows carry a size: once, few, many, or a class if the clone is expanded.

TRBJ1-5,TRBV19,TRBD1,NA,TGTGCCAGTAGTTGGGGGCGACAGGGGGATCAGCCCCAGCATTTT,CASSWGRQGDQPQHF
TRBJ2-3,TRBV24-1,NA,NA,TGTGCCACCAGTGATTCCCCTTCCCATGAAGGTCCCACAGATACGCAGTATTTT,CATSDSPSHEGPTDTQYF
TRBJ2-2,TRBV20-1,NA,NA,TGCAGTGCGCGTTTTTCTCAGGAGAACACCGGGGAGCTGTTTTTT,CSARFSQENTGELFF
TRBJ2-7,TRBV2,NA,few,TGTGCCAGCAGTATTACCACCACCTACGAGCAGTACTTC,CASSITTTYEQYF
TRBJ2-5,TRBV29-1,NA,many,TGCAGCGTTCGACCAGGGGTGGGAGAGACCCAGTACTTC,CSVRPGVGETQYF
TRBJ2-2,TRBV19,TRBD1,NA,TGTGCCAGTAGTTCCCGGGACAGGGACACCGGGGAGCTGTTTTTT,CASSSRDRDTGELFF
TRBJ2-5,TRBV29-1,NA,NA,TGCAGCGTTCGTCAGGGGTACCCTCAAGAGACCCAGTACTTC,CSVRQGYPQETQYF
TRBJ2-1,TRBV5-1,TRBD2,many,TGCGCCAGCAGCCTGAAAGCGGGAGTTGAGCAGTTCTTC,CASSLKAGVEQFF
TRBJ2-5,TRBV12-3/TRBV12-4,NA,few,TGTGCCAGCAATCTCGCACGGGACGCTGGCGCCCAGTACTTC,CASNLARDAGAQYF
TRBJ2-1,TRBV6-5,TRBD2,NA,TGTGCCAGCAGTTCAAGACGGGCTAGCGGCTACAATGAGCAGTTCTTC,CASSSRRASGYNEQFF
TRBJ2-1,TRBV28,TRBD1,few,TGTGCCAGCAGCCCCCACGGGACAGGGTTTGATGAGCAGTTCTTC,CASSPHGTGFDEQFF
TRBJ2-7,TRBV5-6,NA,NA,TGTGCCAGCAGCTTGTGGACCCACTACGAGCAGTACTTC,CASSLWTHYEQYF
TRBJ2-5,TRBV20-1,NA,few,TGCAGTGCTAGAGGGGCTTCGGGGGCCGGAGAGACCCAGTACTTC,CSARGASGAGETQYF
TRBJ2-1,TRBV5-1,TRBD2,NA,TGCGCCAGCAGCTCGCCCAGAGGGGACTACTACAATGAGCAGTTCTTC,CASSSPRGDYYNEQFF
TRBJ2-7,TRBV14,TRBD1,few,TGTGCCAGCAGCCAAGATGCAGGGGGCGTATACGAGCAGTACTTC,CASSQDAGGVYEQYF